The rows below give T cell receptor beta chains drawn from one sample of a study of T-cell memory formation after mild COVID-19. In TCRdb, the 5' RACE reads were re-called with MiXCR into one record per CDR3 protein. The sample carries hundreds of thousands of distinct CDR3 sequences, nearly 25% recorded once. Sequencing used PBMCs or a T cell subset sorted from them (not recorded which). The origin of the receptors is an adult woman who had mild COVID-19 (a few samples of this study predate the infection). Cell type and time point are not known. CDR3s include the opening cysteine and the closing phenylalanine or tryptophan. Fields, in order: clone size, J gene, V gene, CDR3 protein. Clone size appears in some rows only: once, few, many, or a class for an expanded clone.

>few|TRBJ2-1|TRBV7-3
CASSLGASGSSYEQFF
>few|TRBJ2-1|TRBV11-2
CASSLGIGGGTYNEQFF
>few|TRBJ2-5|TRBV20-1
CSASKETQYF
>-|TRBJ2-2|TRBV5-4
CASSSTGGDTGELFF
>-|TRBJ2-2|TRBV11-2
CASSPRLSGAGELFF
>once|TRBJ2-1|TRBV19
CASSPGGSHNEQFF
>once|TRBJ1-1|TRBV20-1
CSARAGQALTSNTEAFF
>-|TRBJ1-1|TRBV12-3/TRBV12-4
CASSPGLEAFF
>few|TRBJ2-6|TRBV27
CASMYLSGANVLTF
>few|TRBJ2-6|TRBV5-4
CASLFALSSGANVLTF
>-|TRBJ2-2|TRBV3-1
CASSLRPMNTGELFF
>-|TRBJ2-2|TRBV9
CASSVGGQGDPGELFF
>few|TRBJ2-2|TRBV29-1
CSVDGTSGNTGELFF
>-|TRBJ2-1|TRBV5-8
CASNFNNEQFF